Below, one T cell receptor beta chain is given with its context. Its antigen is unknown. The data originate from a study of cytomegalovirus exposure and HLA in healthy donors. Per the germline V gene, CDR1 is MNHEY and CDR2 is SVGAGI. Germline trimming cut 8 bases from V and 5 bases from J; bases unmatched to any gene: 12. The CDR3 length is 15 residues. The method was immunoSEQ multiplex PCR; TCRdb's version includes in-frame clones alone and lacks a portion of them. The sample shows nearly 80,000 clones, approximately 94% of them seen only once. Overall study results and limits: Researchers catalogued 164 TCR beta chains as cytomegalovirus-associated.

Material for sequencing was PBMCs. The chain couples TRBV6-5 to TRBJ2-7, with 10 bases identical to TRBD2. The receptor was isolated from a young woman in good health and CMV-seronegative. CDR3 in amino acids: CASLPSAGGPHEQYF. CDR3 DNA: TGTGCCAGCCTTCCATCAGCGGGAGGGCCGCACGAGCAGTACTTC.